This T cell receptor (beta chain) is drawn from a study of blood T cell dynamics during melanoma immunotherapy. Study at large: Patients with metastatic melanoma got pembrolizumab or nivolumab-ipilimumab as first-line care.

Regarding the study as a whole: PBMC repertoires of eventual disease-control patients split at W3 into clonality or diversity gains.

The time point: week 3, after first cycle of checkpoint inhibitor. Blood was drawn before treatment and at week 3 after checkpoint blockade. At 12 weeks after first infusion, RECIST 1.1 defined response for most patients. Profiling relied on immunoSEQ multiplex PCR, and the TCRdb table lists in-frame clones only, not all of them. The table has 13,000 or so clones, around 87% seen once. With respect to this clone: The antigen remains undetermined.

The source of this sequence is a human donor with melanoma. The input for sequencing was blood, taken from a patient treated with checkpoint blockade.

The CDR3 DNA follows: TGTGCCAGCAGAAATGACAGGGCCGACACTGAAGCTTTCTTT. The encoded protein is CASRNDRADTEAFF. The chain carries TRBV11-2 and TRBJ1-1, with 7 bases aligning to TRBD1. Germline lookup yields CDR1 SGHAT and CDR2 FQNNGV. The ends lost 6 bases at V and 3 bases at J; junction bases unmatched: 7. CDR3 length equals 14 residues. Full variable domain (missing parts from reference TRBV11-2 and TRBJ1-1): EAGVAQSPRYKIIEKRQSVAFWCNPISGHATLYWYQQILGQGPKLLIQFQNNGVVDDSQLPKDRFSAERLKGVDSTLKIQPAKLEDSAVYLCASRNDRADTEAFFGQGTRLTVV.